This record covers a single TCR beta chain. No cognate antigen has been identified for it. Base quality data are lacking; no much larger clone is found one base away. This sample was taken from a study of naive CD8 T cells in extremely preterm neonates (TCRdb year 2017). For the study in its entirety: The study compared TCRbeta CDR3 repertoires of sorted naive CD8+ T cells across four age groups: extremely preterm neonates, term neonates, young children and adults.

The CDR3, cysteine through phenylalanine, is 13 amino acids long. Only the CDR3 region is kept as DNA, spanning 39 bases read in frame from base 1. Trimming at the junction amounts to 6 bases on V and 0 bases on J, and the germline ends lie 8 bases apart. The germline V gene provides CDR1 SGHTA and CDR2 FQGNSA. Preterm samples were obtained from a handful of extremely preterm deliveries at roughly 22-28 weeks of gestation. The study left out pregnancies involving fetal demise, active maternal HSV infection or known maternal HIV infection. A FACSAria III cell sorter was used to sort live, Annexin V-negative naive CD8+ T cells (CD3+CD8+CD45RA+CCR7+). Each sample yielded roughly 18,000 to 110,000 sorted naive CD8+ T cells. Mixed venous-arterial cord blood was collected with preassembled standardized sampling kits. Cord blood stayed at room temperature and was processed within 4 hours after collection. Ficoll-Paque density gradient centrifugation of diluted blood was used to isolate mononuclear cells. Before sorting, mononuclear cells were cryopreserved in around 10% DMSO with around 90% FBS and kept in long-term storage at -150 degrees C. Thawed cells were stained with Annexin V and antibodies against CD3, CD8, CCR7 and CD45RA. The DNeasy Blood and Tissue Kit was used to extract genomic DNA from sorted cell pellets that had been snap-frozen.

A two-step, bias-controlled multiplex PCR was used to amplify TCRbeta CDR3 regions from genomic DNA. The multiplex PCR used primers specific for every TRBV and TRBJ gene segment. TCRbeta repertoire data were generated with the immunoSEQ Assay. The published analysis was carried out like this. A relative-frequency ratio and a modified nearest-neighbor algorithm were applied to filter and cluster reads so that closely related sequences were merged. The V, D and J gene assignments for CDR3 sequences were based on IMGT annotation. Template counts were corrected for PCR amplification bias by normalization and were quantified against synthetic TCR CDR3 analog sequences. Only unique productive sequences, defined as in-frame CDR3 sequences without stop codons, were included in the analyses. The immunoSEQ Analyzer software was used to calculate clonality, defined as 1 minus Pielou's evenness, and iChao1 richness. JMP was used for statistical testing, with Student's t-test or a non-parametric test applied depending on Shapiro-Wilk normality results. This is the immuneACCESS table as TCRdb keeps it, with only in-frame sequences that have V and J called. A part of the clones is gone; compared with another copy, unresolved V genes explain less than half, and the rest is unexplained. The DNA was the basis for D and trimming; V, J and clone size are from that table. For this sample there are tens of thousands of clones; around 89% appear just once. The ten largest clonotypes hold approximately 0.95% of the sample.

The investigation overall reported the following: Among the limitations the authors pointed out were a small sample size and productive template counts that varied across preterm samples. To track T cell development within individuals, the authors urged prospective longitudinal studies of preterm and term neonates. The proportion of shared CDR3 nucleotide sequences was higher in preterm neonates (about 2.7%) than in term neonates (approximately 0.4%), young children (0.03%) and adults (around 0.01%). Preterm neonates had significantly lower iChao1 richness than all other age groups (p < 0.05) and an even clone distribution, indicating a less rich repertoire. Preterm CDR3s were shorter, with fewer N additions and less junctional trimming, and were closer to germline than those of older groups.

The chain uses TRBV7-2 and TRBJ2-5; TRBD1 might be the D gene, on 5 matching bases. Sequences were obtained from naive CD8+ T cells from cord blood. The TCR originated in a boy who was born preterm. The CDR3 protein sequence reads: CASRRQYQETQYF. The DNA sequence follows: TGTGCCAGCAGGCGACAGTACCAAGAGACCCAGTACTTC. The reference TRBV7-2 and TRBJ2-5 proteins fill in what lies around the CDR3, so the full variable domain reads GAGVSQSPSNKVTEKGKDVELRCDPISGHTALYWYRQSLGQGLEFLIYFQGNSAPDKSGLPSDRFSAERTGGSVSTLTIQRTQQEDSAVYLCASRRQYQETQYFGPGTRLLVL.